A single sample gave rise to the 27 T cell receptor beta chains below, sequenced in a study of CD8 T cells in Susac syndrome. When the RNA was reverse transcribed, random hexamers were used with an input of about 0.5 to 1 ug. TCRdb analysed the immunoSEQ multiplex PCR reads with MiXCR anew, one entry per CDR3 protein. The data show 180,000 or so distinct CDR3 sequences, 90% to 95% seen once. The sequencing sample was made of CD4+ T cells from PBMCs. All receptors derive from a human donor with Susac syndrome.

This chain uses TRBV20-1 with TRBJ1-1, with D unresolved. Germline V gives CDR1 DFQATT, CDR2 SNEGSKA (reference sequence). With 3 bases removed from V and 6 bases from J, the gap between germline ends came to 8 bases. The CDR3 sequence is 11 residues long. The CDR3 reads CSARRVPEAFF. The CDR3 nucleotides read TGCAGTGCTAGGAGGGTTCCTGAAGCTTTCTTT.

This chain connects TRBV19 to TRBJ1-5; TRBD1 matches at 11 bases. V gave up 4 bases and J gave up 0 bases; unmatched junction bases: 2. The CDR3 spans 16 residues. Germline CDR1 is LNHDA and CDR2 is SQIVND (reference sequence). The CDR3 DNA follows: TGTGCCAGTAGTACGGGACAGGGGGATAGCAATCAGCCCCAGCATTTT. It encodes CASSTGQGDSNQPQHF. The whole variable domain, remainder taken from reference TRBV19 and TRBJ1-5, is DGGITQSPKYLFRKEGQNVTLSCEQNLNHDAMYWYRQDPGQGLRLIYYSQIVNDFQKGDIAEGYSVSREKKESFPLTVTSAQKNPTAFYLCASSTGQGDSNQPQHFGDGTRLSIL.

The chain recombines TRBV13 with TRBJ2-7; TRBD2 matches at 8 bases. The CDR3 is 17 residues long. The ends lost 5 bases at V and 2 bases at J; junction bases unmatched: 14. The germline gives CDR1 PRHDT, CDR2 FYEKMQ (reference sequence). The CDR3 DNA sequence: TGTGCCAGCAGCCTAGCCCCCGGGGGGGGCAGGACCTACGAGCAGTACTTC. It specifies CASSLAPGGGRTYEQYF.

The chain couples TRBV3-1 to TRBJ2-7; D call uncertain. There are 12 residues in the CDR3. Germline V gives CDR1 LGHDT, CDR2 YNNKEL (reference sequence). V was trimmed by 4 bases and J by 2 bases, leaving 6 bases between them. The CDR3, as DNA: TGTGCCAGCAGCCCCGACACCTACGAGCAGTACTTC. Translated: CASSPDTYEQYF.

This clonotype was observed a single time. V usage is TRBV24-1 and J usage is TRBJ2-1; 7 bases map to TRBD2. The CDR3 covers 14 residues. The junction had 3 bases not matched to a gene; V was cut back by 3 bases and J by 5 bases. Per germline, CDR1 KGHDR and CDR2 SFDVKD. The CDR3: CATSDPGGDNEQFF. The CDR3 bases are TGTGCCACCAGTGATCCGGGGGGAGACAATGAGCAGTTCTTC.

This rearrangement joins TRBV10-1 to TRBJ1-5; D not certain. Trimming stripped 4 bases from V and 2 bases from J, with 6 bases between. This CDR3 region has 13 residues. Per germline, CDR1 WNHNN and CDR2 SYGVQD (reference sequence). The CDR3 here is CASSVRGNQPQHF. The CDR3 coding sequence is TGCGCCAGCAGTGTTAGGGGCAATCAGCCCCAGCATTTT.

The chain is built from TRBV14 and TRBJ2-1; D is unclear. This CDR3 is 15 amino acids long. The V gene's germline CDR1 is SGHDN and CDR2 FVKESK. Deletions cut 3 bases from V and 6 bases from J, with 15 bases between. The CDR3 spells CASSQAHLIINEQFF. The CDR3 bases are TGTGCCAGCAGCCAGGCCCACCTCATAATCAATGAGCAGTTCTTC.

The chain uses TRBV12-3 or TRBV12-4 and TRBJ1-2; possibly TRBD1 for D (6 bases). The CDR3 has 14 residues. Trimming took 6 bases from V and 8 from J, leaving 19 bases between them. The CDR3 reads CASSPQGTMGGYTF. The DNA for the CDR3 is TGTGCCAGCAGCCCTCAGGGGACGATGGGCGGCTACACCTTC.

The CDR3 sequence is CASSLTGSDTQYF. In DNA, the CDR3 is TGTGCCAGCAGCTTGACAGGGTCAGATACGCAGTATTTT. This chain joins TRBV5-4 and TRBJ2-3; D possibly corresponds to TRBD1 (6 bases). This CDR3 spans 13 amino acids. The V end was cut by 1 base, the J end by 4 bases, with 7 bases between. Germline assignment: CDR1 SGHNT and CDR2 YYREEE (reference sequence).

This clonotype was observed once. This chain joins TRBV3-1 and TRBJ2-2, with D uncertain. The CDR3 contains 12 residues. CDR1 is LGHDT and CDR2 is YNNKEL in the germline V gene (reference sequence). Deletions cut 7 bases from V and 2 bases from J, with 5 bases between. The CDR3 sequence is CASTFNTGELFF. The CDR3 DNA is TGTGCCAGCACTTTCAACACCGGGGAGCTGTTTTTT.

V is TRBV27 and J is TRBJ1-2, with D possibly TRBD1 on 6 matching bases. Per germline, CDR1 MNHEY and CDR2 SMNVEV (reference sequence). Deletions cut 7 bases from V and 7 bases from J, with 19 bases between. The CDR3 runs 14 residues. The CDR3 nucleotides read TGTGCCAGCACCGACGGGGGGGCGCGTGGTGGCTACACCTTC. It encodes CASTDGGARGGYTF.

The chain combines TRBV14 with TRBJ2-7; the D gene is possibly TRBD2 (6 bases). The CDR3 length is 16 residues. Germline V lookup: CDR1 SGHDN, CDR2 FVKESK. V dropped 0 bases and J dropped 5 bases, with 17 bases sitting between them. The CDR3 sequence: CASSQDRWRGSHEQYF. The CDR3 DNA follows: TGTGCCAGCAGCCAAGATCGGTGGAGGGGATCCCACGAGCAGTACTTC.

The gene calls are TRBV6-4 and TRBJ2-1; D tentatively reads TRBD1 or TRBD2 (5 bases each). The V end was cut by 5 bases, the J end by 4 bases, with 12 bases between. Germline V gives CDR1 MRHNA, CDR2 SNTAGT. The CDR3 consists of 14 residues. The CDR3 reads CASSRDGRYNEQFF. CDR3 coding DNA: TGTGCCAGCAGTAGGGACGGAAGGTACAATGAGCAGTTCTTC.

V gene TRBV2 combines with J gene TRBJ1-2; D perhaps matches TRBD1 (6 bases). The CDR3 consists of 13 residues. V was cut by 6 bases and J by 4 bases, with 12 bases left in between. Germline CDR1 SNHLY, CDR2 FYNNEI. CDR3 sequence (DNA): TGTGCCAGCAGGGAGACAGGCCTCTATGGCTACACCTTC. It specifies CASRETGLYGYTF.

The rearrangement uses TRBV30 and TRBJ2-5; 10 bases map to TRBD2. This CDR3 is built from 15 residues. The V gene's germline CDR1 is GTSNPN and CDR2 SVGIG (reference sequence). Trimming cost V 3 bases and J 1 base; bases outside gene matches: 5. CDR3 sequence: CAWRPGLAAQETQYF. The CDR3, as DNA: TGTGCCTGGAGGCCTGGACTAGCGGCCCAAGAGACCCAGTACTTC.

The rearrangement joins TRBV6-6 to TRBJ1-1; the D is unclear. The V end lost 0 bases, the J end lost 6 bases, and 8 bases lay between the germline ends. In germline, CDR1 is MNHNY, CDR2 SVGAGI (reference sequence). The CDR3 totals 13 residues. The CDR3 nucleotides read TGTGCCAGCAGTTACTCGCGCGGCCCTGAAGCTTTCTTT. Amino acids: CASSYSRGPEAFF.

This chain connects TRBV11-2 to TRBJ1-2, with D unresolved. Germline V gene lookup returns CDR1 SGHAT and CDR2 FQNNGV. This CDR3 region has 15 residues. V dropped 5 bases and J dropped 6 bases, with 19 bases sitting between them. CDR3 protein: CASSPSFRVLDGYTF. The CDR3 coding sequence is TGTGCCAGCAGCCCGTCGTTCCGGGTCTTGGATGGCTACACCTTC.

CDR3 sequence reads: CSAFTPGQGAEQYF. Written as DNA, the CDR3 is TGCAGTGCCTTCACCCCAGGACAGGGGGCCGAGCAGTACTTC. The chain uses TRBV20-1 and TRBJ2-7, with TRBD1 matching 11 bases. This CDR3 has 14 residues. CDR1 is DFQATT and CDR2 is SNEGSKA in the germline V gene (reference sequence). V shed 6 bases and J 6 bases; nucleotides not matched to a gene: 10.

This rearrangement joins TRBV14 to TRBJ1-1; 7 bases are shared with TRBD1. This CDR3 region has 14 residues. Trimming took 4 bases from V and 3 from J; bases not matched to a gene: 5. Germline values: CDR1 SGHDN, CDR2 FVKESK. For the CDR3, the DNA is TGTGCCAGCAGCCTAATGGACAGGCACACTGAAGCTTTCTTT. It yields the protein CASSLMDRHTEAFF. Supplemented by reference TRBV14 and TRBJ1-1, the full variable domain reads EAGVTQFPSHSVIEKGQTVTLRCDPISGHDNLYWYRRVMGKEIKFLLHFVKESKQDESGMPNNRFLAERTGGTYSTLKVQPAELEDSGVYFCASSLMDRHTEAFFGQGTRLTVV.

The genes are TRBV30 and TRBJ2-7; D is possibly TRBD1 (5 bases). The V and J ends lost 8 bases and 6 bases respectively, with 23 bases between them. CDR1 is GTSNPN and CDR2 is SVGIG in the germline V gene (reference sequence). This CDR3 has 14 amino acids. Written as DNA, the CDR3 is TGTGCCACATTGGACGCAGGGAACGATCGCGAGCAGTACTTC. As protein: CATLDAGNDREQYF.

The chain couples TRBV6-2 or TRBV6-3 to TRBJ2-5; 7 bases map to TRBD2. The J segment lost 5 bases and the V segment lost 6 bases, leaving 15 bases of the junction unmatched. The CDR3 consists of 16 residues. Germline-derived CDR1 and CDR2 are MNHEY and SVGEGT. The CDR3 DNA reads TGTGCCAGCAGAACTCGACAGCCGGTCGGGGGGGAGACCCAGTACTTC. Translating it yields CASRTRQPVGGETQYF.

CDR3 DNA sequence: TGTGCCAGCTCACCTGGGACCGCGAGCTCTGGGGCCAACGTCCTGACTTTC. Translated, it gives CASSPGTASSGANVLTF. The chain combines TRBV18 with TRBJ2-6; D may match TRBD1 or TRBD2 (5 bases each). Germline loops: CDR1 KGHSH, CDR2 LQKENI. Trimming took off 3 bases at V and 0 bases at J, with 12 bases between the two ends. This CDR3 contains 17 residues. Complete variable domain (other parts from reference TRBV18 and TRBJ2-6): NAGVMQNPRHLVRRRGQEARLRCSPMKGHSHVYWYRQLPEEGLKFMVYLQKENIIDESGMPKERFSAEFPKEGPSILRIQQVVRGDSAAYFCASSPGTASSGANVLTFGAGSRLTVL.

This clonotype was picked up a small number of times. The rearrangement uses TRBV7-2 and TRBJ1-2; no clear D. The CDR3 has 12 amino acids. Germline CDR1 and CDR2: SGHTA and FQGNSA. The V end was cut by 1 base, the J end by 5 bases, with 5 bases between. The CDR3 spells CASSLEGYGYTF. DNA for the CDR3: TGTGCCAGCAGCTTAGAAGGGTATGGCTACACCTTC.

J is TRBJ2-3 and V is TRBV28; TRBD2 matches at 11 bases. From germline, CDR1 is MDHEN and CDR2 SYDVKM. This CDR3 spans 15 amino acids. The junction had 2 bases not matched to a gene; V was cut back by 2 bases and J by 4 bases. In DNA, the CDR3 is TGTGCCAGCAGTTTAGAGACTAGCGGGGCAGATACGCAGTATTTT. Translating it yields CASSLETSGADTQYF.

In nucleotides, the CDR3 is TGCAGCGCCCGAAGGGGGCGGGAGAAACTGTTTTTT. Its protein is CSARRGREKLFF. V is TRBV29-1 and J is TRBJ1-4; TRBD1 agrees at 7 bases. V lost 7 bases to trimming and J lost 11 bases; unmatched junction nucleotides: 10. The germline V gene has CDR1 SQVTM and CDR2 ANQGSEA. The CDR3 is 12 residues long.

The chain employs TRBV7-2 and TRBJ2-5, with D perhaps given as TRBD1 or TRBD2 (5 bases each). This CDR3 is built from 15 residues. Germline CDR1 reads SGHTA; CDR2 reads FQGNSA. V was trimmed by 4 bases and J by 2 bases, leaving 14 bases between them. The DNA of the CDR3 is TGTGCCAGCAGCTCTCTCGGGGCGGTACAAGAGACCCAGTACTTC. As protein: CASSSLGAVQETQYF.

The table lists this clonotype with a count of one. V gene TRBV20-1 combines with J gene TRBJ2-7, with no clear D. V shed 3 bases and J shed 2 bases, with 14 bases lying between them. The CDR3 extends over 14 amino acids. Germline V gene sequence: CDR1 DFQATT, CDR2 SNEGSKA (reference sequence). DNA for the CDR3: TGCAGTGCTAGTGGGTCGGACGCCACCTACGAGCAGTACTTC. Its translation: CSASGSDATYEQYF.